This T cell receptor (beta chain) is from a study of blood T cell repertoires in COVID-19 (dated by TCRdb to 2018 to 2020). For context, the study as a whole: Samples from collaborators originated in the United States, Italy and Spain and spanned both the acute and convalescent phases of COVID-19. A de-identified subject ID, COVID-19 status, age in years and sex were almost always included in the sample metadata. Where available, HLA class I and class II types were taken from metadata supplied by the sample provider and were not determined by assay-based typing. The repertoires were released in a freely available public database intended as a resource for research on the immune response to SARS-CoV-2. Subjects who had been exposed to COVID-19, were actively infected with it, or had recovered from it provided the deeply sampled blood TCRbeta repertoires that made up the dataset. The prospective study material was composed of cDNA or gDNA derived from T cells, B-cell-depleted T cells, or PBMCs. Samples came from the ongoing ImmuneRACE study (first 160 participants) plus 1,254 subjects from 6 global collaborators. The study at large found these results: How much clinical and demographic metadata was included differed by source and by participant, and the metadata was provided uncurated.

The CDR3 measures 18 amino acids from cysteine to phenylalanine. The sequence is cut down to CDR3 DNA, 54 bases in frame from base 1. The germline V gene sets CDR1 to SGHRS and CDR2 to YFSETQ. Clipping removes 4 bases from V and 7 bases from J, with 18 as the unmatched junction base count. This clone was recorded only once. Its antigen has not been determined. No base-level quality is on record; no much larger clone is a single base apart. TCRbeta CDR3 regions were amplified from genomic DNA by means of the immunoSEQ Assay, a bias-controlled multiplex PCR. The authors' pipeline ran thus. The number of nucleated cells in each sample was estimated by amplification of reference gene primers within the assay. To quantify the absolute abundance of each unique TCRbeta CDR3 rearrangement, sequence reads were collapsed and filtered. For each sample, productive Simpson clonality was calculated as the square root of Simpson's diversity index across productive rearrangements. TCRdb retrieved this table from immuneACCESS and kept in-frame rearrangements only. Not all clones are present; in checked studies, unresolved V genes account for under half, and no reason is known for the remainder. The DNA gave D and trimming, while V, J and clone size come from that table. The sample table holds about 150,000 clones, of which roughly three quarters were seen once. More than 5% of the sample lies in the top ten.

Participants in the prospective study were enrolled through a virtual design, were aged roughly 18 to 100 years, and lived in 20 to 30 United States geographic areas. To assign participants to cohorts, the prospective study relied on clinical history that participants themselves reported in a screening survey and a study questionnaire. Recovered participants in ImmuneRACE Cohort 3 were defined by two consecutive negative NP/OP PCR tests, clearance by a healthcare professional, or resolution of symptoms. Each participant in the prospective study had whole blood, serum and a nasopharyngeal or oropharyngeal swab collected by mobile phlebotomists. Prospective study participants could optionally give additional blood draws and questionnaires over an approximately 2-month period. Blood samples from the prospective study were shipped frozen or at room temperature prior to DNA extraction.

The sample consisted of PBMCs or T cells enriched from blood (not recorded which). The sequence is built from TRBV5-1 and TRBJ1-4, and 8 junction bases match TRBD1. The source is a woman in her forties or fifties who had recovered from COVID-19. The CDR3 protein sequence reads: CASSKYSGGQGASEKLFF. The DNA reads TGCGCCAGCAGCAAATATTCGGGTGGCCAGGGGGCAAGTGAAAAACTGTTTTTT.